This record covers a single T cell receptor beta chain. The data derive from a study of blood T cell repertoires in COVID-19. Seattle cases were enrolled at active infection and followed longitudinally. The repertoire was sequenced with immunoSEQ multiplex PCR; TCRdb's copy has only in-frame clones and lacks some. This sample has a few hundred thousand clones, with approximately 90% found just once. The J segment lost 1 base and the V segment lost 5 bases, leaving 10 bases of the junction unmatched. The CDR3 contains 16 residues. The V gene's germline CDR1 is LNHDA and CDR2 SQIVND (reference sequence).

This chain links TRBV19 with TRBJ1-1; TRBD1 agrees at 7 bases. Sequencing used peripheral blood. This sequence was found in a woman between 55 and 75 years old with COVID-19, enrolled during active disease. CDR3 loop: CASSLIPGTANTEAFF. The CDR3 DNA sequence: TGTGCCAGTAGTCTAATCCCCGGGACAGCGAACACTGAAGCTTTCTTT. Drawing the rest from reference TRBV19 and TRBJ1-1, the complete variable domain is DGGITQSPKYLFRKEGQNVTLSCEQNLNHDAMYWYRQDPGQGLRLIYYSQIVNDFQKGDIAEGYSVSREKKESFPLTVTSAQKNPTAFYLCASSLIPGTANTEAFFGQGTRLTVV.